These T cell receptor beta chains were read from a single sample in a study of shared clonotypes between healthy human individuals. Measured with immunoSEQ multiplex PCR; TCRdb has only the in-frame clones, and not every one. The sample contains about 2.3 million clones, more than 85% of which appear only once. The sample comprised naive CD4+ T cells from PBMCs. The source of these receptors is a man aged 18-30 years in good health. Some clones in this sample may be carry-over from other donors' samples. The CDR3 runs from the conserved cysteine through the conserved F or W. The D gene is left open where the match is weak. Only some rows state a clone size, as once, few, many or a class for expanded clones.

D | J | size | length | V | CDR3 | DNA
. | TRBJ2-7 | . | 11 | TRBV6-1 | CASSAQYEQYF | TGTGCCAGCAGTGCTCAGTACGAGCAGTACTTC
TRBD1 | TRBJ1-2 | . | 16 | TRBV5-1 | CASSLFRDRGLYGYTF | TGCGCCAGCAGCTTATTCCGGGACAGGGGGCTCTATGGCTACACCTTC
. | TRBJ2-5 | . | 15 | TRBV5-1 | CASSLASAGTETQYF | TGCGCCAGCAGCTTGGCGTCAGCCGGAACAGAGACCCAGTACTTC
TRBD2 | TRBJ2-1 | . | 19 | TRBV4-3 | CASSQDLAGVGVGYNEQFF | TGCGCCAGCAGCCAAGATCTGGCGGGAGTTGGAGTAGGCTACAATGAGCAGTTCTTC
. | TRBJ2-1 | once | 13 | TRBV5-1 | CASSVVVGNEQFF | TGCGCCAGCAGCGTCGTAGTGGGGAATGAGCAGTTCTTC
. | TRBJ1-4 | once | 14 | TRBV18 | CASSPLGTPEKLFF | TGTGCCAGCTCACCATTGGGGACACCCGAAAAACTGTTTTTT
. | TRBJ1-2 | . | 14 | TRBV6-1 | CASSPGQTDRGYTF | TGTGCCAGCAGCCCTGGACAGACCGATAGGGGCTACACCTTC
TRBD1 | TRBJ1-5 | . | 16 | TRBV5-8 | CASSLAGTGGNQPQHF | TGTGCCAGCAGCTTAGCCGGGACAGGCGGCAATCAGCCCCAGCATTTT
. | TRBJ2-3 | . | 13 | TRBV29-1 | CSVSTGSTDTQYF | TGCAGCGTTTCGACAGGATCCACAGATACGCAGTATTTT
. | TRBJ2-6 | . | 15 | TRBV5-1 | CASRSTNSGANVLTF | TGCGCCAGCAGATCAACCAACTCTGGGGCCAACGTCCTGACTTTC
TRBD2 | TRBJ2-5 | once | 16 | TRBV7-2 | CASSLGLAGGQETQYF | TGTGCCAGCAGCTTAGGTCTAGCGGGAGGACAAGAGACCCAGTACTTC
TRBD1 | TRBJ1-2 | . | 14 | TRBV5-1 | CASSYDRGEYGYTF | TGCGCCAGCAGCTACGACAGGGGAGAATATGGCTACACCTTC